This T cell receptor (beta chain) appears in the sequencing data of a study of blood T cell repertoires in COVID-19. Study overall: Collection of acute and convalescent COVID-19 samples took place in the United States, Italy and Spain. In each case, the material was cDNA or gDNA derived from T cells, B-cell-depleted T cells, or PBMCs.

In the original processing: Estimated nucleated cell counts came from reference gene primer amplification. Profiling relied on immunoSEQ multiplex PCR, and the TCRdb table lists in-frame clones only, not all of them. V, J and clone size were drawn from that table, and D and trimming were deduced from the DNA. The data contain about 270,000 clones, 84% of them singletons. This clone was seen just once. Trimming removed 7 bases from V and 7 bases from J, with 14 bases in between. The CDR3 is 14 residues long. Germline V gene lookup returns CDR1 LNHDA and CDR2 SQIVND (reference sequence). This TCR derives from a human donor in a cohort sampled during active COVID-19. The sequencing input was peripheral blood. J is TRBJ1-6 and V is TRBV19; the D is unclear. The CDR3 DNA reads TGTGCCAGTACCGCGGGCAGGACCAATTCACCCCTCCACTTT. This gives the protein CASTAGRTNSPLHF. The full variable domain, in which reference TRBV19 and TRBJ1-6 provide the parts outside the CDR3, is DGGITQSPKYLFRKEGQNVTLSCEQNLNHDAMYWYRQDPGQGLRLIYYSQIVNDFQKGDIAEGYSVSREKKESFPLTVTSAQKNPTAFYLCASTAGRTNSPLHFGNGTRLTVT.